The 22 T cell receptor beta chains listed next were all sequenced from one sample in a study of OX40 agonist ivuxolimab in advanced cancers. Library method: the immunoSEQ multiplex PCR assay. The immuneACCESS repertoire file appears here via TCRdb, limited to in-frame rearrangements. These files lack a portion of the clones; in checked studies, under half of the deficit traces to unresolved V genes, and the cause of the others is not known. The sample table contains tens of thousands of clones; only one count was recorded for 86% of them. The ten top clones hold roughly 1.2% of the sample. Sequencing was performed on CD4+ or CD8+ T cells sorted from blood, taken in a trial of the OX40 agonist ivuxolimab. Receptors were obtained from an adult with an advanced solid tumor such as melanoma, head and neck, liver or kidney cancer.

The rearrangement links TRBV5-1 to TRBJ2-1; the D gene is possibly TRBD1 (6 bases). The CDR3 length is 16 residues. V was shortened by 0 bases and J by 1 base, with 11 bases between the two germline ends. The germline CDR1 and CDR2 sequences are SGHRS and YFSETQ. CDR3 protein: CASSLDGQPSYNEQFF. In DNA form, the CDR3 reads TGCGCCAGCAGCTTGGATGGACAGCCTTCCTACAATGAGCAGTTCTTC.

This rearrangement joins TRBV19 to TRBJ1-2; possibly TRBD1 for D (5 bases). This CDR3 has 14 amino acids. The germline V and J ends were trimmed by 7 bases and 4 bases, with 16 bases remaining between them. Germline-derived CDR1 and CDR2 are LNHDA and SQIVND (reference sequence). The CDR3 region is CASNVGAGSYGYTF. The CDR3 nucleotides are TGTGCCAGTAACGTAGGTGCAGGGTCCTATGGCTACACCTTC.

This clone has only a few counts. V gene TRBV5-1 combines with J gene TRBJ1-2; TRBD1 aligns across 11 bases. The CDR3 totals 14 residues. With 1 base clipped from V and 7 bases from J, the junction kept 3 bases outside the gene matches. Germline CDR1 reads SGHRS; CDR2 reads YFSETQ. CDR3 residues: CASSLLGTGGGYTF. CDR3 DNA sequence: TGCGCCAGCAGCTTGCTTGGGACAGGGGGTGGCTACACCTTC.

The rearrangement links TRBV4-1 to TRBJ2-5, with 13 bases fitting TRBD2. Germline V gives CDR1 MGHRA, CDR2 YSYEKL. The CDR3 runs to 17 residues. Unmatched junction bases numbered 6, after V lost 4 bases and J lost 1 base. CDR3 DNA: TGCGCCAGCAGCCCCGGGACTAGCGGGACCATCCAAGAGACCCAGTACTTC. Its protein product is CASSPGTSGTIQETQYF.

The chain carries TRBV5-6 and TRBJ2-1; TRBD1 might be the D (7 bases). CDR1 is SGHDT, CDR2 YYEEEE, per germline. V dropped 4 bases and J dropped 13 bases, with 18 bases sitting between them. The CDR3 length is 13 residues. CDR3 coding DNA: TGTGCCAGCAGCCGGGGGACAGAGGATCTCCAGTTCTTC. Translated: CASSRGTEDLQFF.

The chain uses TRBV4-1 and TRBJ2-1; D not resolved. V was trimmed by 0 bases and J by 0 bases, leaving 9 bases between them. In germline, CDR1 is MGHRA, CDR2 YSYEKL. The CDR3 sequence is 16 residues long. CDR3 in DNA: TGCGCCAGCAGCCAAGAGAAGGGTGGCTCCTACAATGAGCAGTTCTTC. Residues: CASSQEKGGSYNEQFF.

The chain couples TRBV4-2 to TRBJ2-1, with D possibly matching TRBD2 (5 bases). This CDR3 region has 14 residues. Per the germline V gene, CDR1 is LGHNA and CDR2 is YNFKEQ. V lost 1 base and J lost 9, with 13 bases in between. The CDR3 coding sequence is TGTGCCAGCAGCCAAGGAGGGCCGGGCTTTGAGCAGTTCTTC. Translation gives CASSQGGPGFEQFF.

The V gene is TRBV6-5, the J gene TRBJ2-2, with 9 bases matching TRBD1. CDR1 is MNHEY, CDR2 SVGAGI, per germline. Losses at the gene ends were 6 bases for V and 9 bases for J; bases not matched to a gene: 8. CDR3 length: 14 residues. The CDR3 is CASRTGTGRRELFF. CDR3 DNA sequence: TGTGCCAGCAGGACCGGGACAGGGCGCCGGGAGCTGTTTTTT.

This clone was picked up one time. The chain joins TRBV4-1 to TRBJ2-1, with unresolved D. V lost 0 bases to trimming and J lost 10 bases, with 10 bases between them. The CDR3 totals 13 residues. Per the germline V gene, CDR1 is MGHRA and CDR2 is YSYEKL. The CDR3 bases are TGCGCCAGCAGCCAAGATCTAATACAGGAGCAGTTCTTC. This gives the protein CASSQDLIQEQFF.

J is TRBJ1-1 and V is TRBV30; D unclear. Germline CDR1 and CDR2: GTSNPN and SVGIG (reference sequence). The CDR3 is 13 residues long. Between the trimmed V and J ends, which lost 3 bases and 1 base, there was a span of 9 bases. Here the CDR3 reads CAWRRQTNTEAFF. The CDR3 region has the DNA TGTGCCTGGAGGCGGCAGACGAACACTGAAGCTTTCTTT.

The chain joins TRBV27 to TRBJ2-5, with D unclear. The CDR3 is 13 residues long. V was trimmed by 5 bases and J by 4 bases, leaving 11 bases between them. Germline V lookup: CDR1 MNHEY, CDR2 SMNVEV (reference sequence). DNA of the CDR3: TGTGCCAGCAGTCGCCAGTCCCGAGAGACCCAGTACTTC. It translates to CASSRQSRETQYF.

The chain employs TRBV5-1 and TRBJ2-1, with D perhaps TRBD1 (5 bases). The CDR3 runs to 14 residues. The V gene lost 0 bases and the J gene lost 6 bases, with 10 bases spanning the gap. Per the germline V gene, CDR1 is SGHRS and CDR2 is YFSETQ. CDR3: CASSLEGGANEQFF. The DNA for the CDR3 is TGCGCCAGCAGCTTGGAAGGTGGGGCCAATGAGCAGTTCTTC.

This rearrangement joins TRBV5-1 to TRBJ2-3; TRBD2 matches 8 bases. The CDR3 has 15 residues. The germline V gene encodes CDR1 SGHRS and CDR2 YFSETQ. V gave up 6 bases and J gave up 0 bases; unmatched junction bases: 6. The CDR3 DNA sequence: TGCGCCAGCAAAACTAGCGGAAGTAGCACAGATACGCAGTATTTT. Residues: CASKTSGSSTDTQYF.

The rearrangement uses TRBV28 and TRBJ2-2; D not resolved. The germline CDR1 and CDR2 sequences are MDHEN and SYDVKM. CDR3 length equals 14 residues. The V end lost 2 bases, the J end lost 4 bases, and 8 bases lay between the germline ends. In nucleotides, the CDR3 is TGTGCCAGCAGTTTAATGGTCGTCACCGGGGAGCTGTTTTTT. It yields the protein CASSLMVVTGELFF.

This chain links TRBV7-9 with TRBJ2-3; 9 nucleotides align to TRBD2. V was clipped by 5 bases and J by 3 bases; unmatched bases: 3. CDR1 and CDR2 (germline): SEHNR, FQNEAQ (reference sequence). The CDR3 totals 14 residues. CDR3 protein: CASSQGLATDTQYF. The CDR3 nucleotides are TGTGCCAGCAGCCAAGGACTAGCGACAGATACGCAGTATTTT.

The chain recombines TRBV6-1 with TRBJ2-7; D is ambiguous. CDR3 length: 13 residues. Deletions cut 6 bases from V and 1 base from J, with 10 bases between. CDR1 and CDR2 from the germline V gene are MNHNS and SASEGT. DNA for the CDR3: TGTGCCAGCAGACTTTGGAATTCCTACGAGCAGTACTTC. Residues: CASRLWNSYEQYF.

This chain connects TRBV19 to TRBJ2-1, with TRBD2 matching 10 bases. Trimming at V came to 2 bases and at J to 6 bases, leaving 10 bases not matched to a gene. The CDR3 runs 17 residues. Germline V CDR1 and CDR2: LNHDA, SQIVND (reference sequence). CDR3 coding DNA: TGTGCCAGTAGTATAACCTCAGGACTAGCGGTAGTCAATGAGCAGTTCTTC. This translates into CASSITSGLAVVNEQFF.

The chain joins TRBV7-9 to TRBJ2-5; 7 nucleotides align to TRBD1. Germline V gives CDR1 SEHNR, CDR2 FQNEAQ (reference sequence). After removal of 5 bases from V and 2 bases from J, the junction contained 5 bases not matched to a gene. The CDR3 is 14 amino acids. CDR3 nucleotide sequence: TGTGCCAGCAGCCGGGGACAGAGTCAAGAGACCCAGTACTTC. It is translated as CASSRGQSQETQYF.

V usage is TRBV27 and J usage is TRBJ2-7, with 15 bases fitting TRBD2. CDR1 and CDR2 (germline): MNHEY, SMNVEV (reference sequence). The CDR3 length is 17 residues. With V trimmed by 4 bases and J by 2 bases, 6 bases remained unmatched. The chain's CDR3 is CASSSGTSGRSTYEQYF. DNA of the CDR3: TGTGCCAGCAGTTCAGGGACTAGCGGGAGGAGCACCTACGAGCAGTACTTC.

This clone was observed a few times. V gene TRBV7-3 combines with J gene TRBJ2-3; D is unclear. Germline-derived CDR1 and CDR2 are SGHTA and FQGTGA. The CDR3 has 14 amino acids. V was trimmed by 4 bases and J by 7 bases, leaving 15 bases between them. The CDR3: CASSSGPQENTQYF. CDR3 coding DNA: TGTGCCAGCAGCTCCGGTCCCCAAGAAAATACGCAGTATTTT.

Here the CDR3 DNA reads TGTGCCAGCAGCCCCTGGGACGGGAGCTCCGAGCAGTTCTTC. It is translated as CASSPWDGSSEQFF. This rearrangement joins TRBV7-9 to TRBJ2-1, with D possibly matching TRBD2 (6 bases). The CDR3 is 14 residues long. V was pared by 5 bases and J by 10 bases, with 18 bases between. The germline CDR1 and CDR2 sequences are SEHNR and FQNEAQ (reference sequence).

The V call is TRBV20-1, the J call TRBJ2-1; unclear D gene. Germline lookup yields CDR1 DFQATT and CDR2 SNEGSKA (reference sequence). There are 10 residues in the CDR3. The V gene lost 6 bases and the J gene lost 7 bases, with 7 bases spanning the gap. CDR3 bases: TGCAGTGCAGTAGGTAATGAGCAGTTCTTC. Its protein product is CSAVGNEQFF.